What follows is one TCR beta chain and its context. This record belongs to a study of T cells in Graves' hyperthyroidism and ophthalmopathy. Trimming cost V 4 bases and J 1 base; bases outside gene matches: 3. CDR1 is SQVTM and CDR2 is ANQGSEA in the germline V gene. The CDR3 length is 14 residues. These patients, aged 18 to 65, had recently diagnosed hyperthyroidism lasting under 2 months. PBMCs were derived from roughly 10 ml fresh peripheral blood. RNA transcripts provided the source from which TCR beta CDR3 regions were amplified. Researchers ran a first-round RT-PCR on the TCR CDR3 using the HTBI primer set. In TCRdb, the multiplex PCR reads were re-called with MiXCR into one record per CDR3 protein. This sample has 92,000 or so distinct CDR3 sequences, with around 52% found just once.

Sequencing was performed on blood. This receptor was taken from a woman between 40 and 55 years old with Graves' hyperthyroidism. The chain has TRBV29-1 and TRBJ2-7; the match to TRBD2 covers 11 bases. The CDR3, as DNA: TGCAGCGTTGTAGCGGGAGGGCGATCCTACGAGCAGTACTTC. Amino acid sequence: CSVVAGGRSYEQYF.